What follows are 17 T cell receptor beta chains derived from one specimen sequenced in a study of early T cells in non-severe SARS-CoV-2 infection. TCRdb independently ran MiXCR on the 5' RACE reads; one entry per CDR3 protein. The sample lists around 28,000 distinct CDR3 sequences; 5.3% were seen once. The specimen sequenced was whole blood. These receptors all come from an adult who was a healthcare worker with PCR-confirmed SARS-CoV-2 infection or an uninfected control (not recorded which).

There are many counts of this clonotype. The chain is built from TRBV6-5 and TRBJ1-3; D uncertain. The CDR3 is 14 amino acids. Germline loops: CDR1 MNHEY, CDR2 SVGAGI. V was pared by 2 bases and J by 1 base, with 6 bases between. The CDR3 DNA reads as TGTGCCAGCAGTTACCAGAGGTCTGGAAACACCATATATTTT. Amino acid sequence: CASSYQRSGNTIYF.

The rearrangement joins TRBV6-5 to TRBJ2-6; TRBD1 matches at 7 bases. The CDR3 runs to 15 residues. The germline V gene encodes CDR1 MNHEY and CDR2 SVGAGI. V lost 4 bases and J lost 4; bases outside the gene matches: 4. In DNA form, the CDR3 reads TGTGCCAGCAGTTTGACAGGGCTCGGGGCCAACGTCCTGACTTTC. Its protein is CASSLTGLGANVLTF.

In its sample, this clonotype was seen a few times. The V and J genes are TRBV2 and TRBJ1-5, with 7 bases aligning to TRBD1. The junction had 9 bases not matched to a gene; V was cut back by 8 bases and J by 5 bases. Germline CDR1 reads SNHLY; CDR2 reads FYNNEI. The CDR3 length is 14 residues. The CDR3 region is CASGEQGPYQPQHF. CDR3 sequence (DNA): TGTGCCAGCGGGGAACAGGGGCCCTATCAGCCCCAGCATTTT.

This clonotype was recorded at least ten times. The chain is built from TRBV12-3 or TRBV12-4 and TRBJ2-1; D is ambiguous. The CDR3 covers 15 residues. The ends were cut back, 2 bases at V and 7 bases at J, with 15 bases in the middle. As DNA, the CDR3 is TGTGCCAGCAGTTTACGGCTAGTTGTTGTTAATGAGCAGTTCTTC. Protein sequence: CASSLRLVVVNEQFF.

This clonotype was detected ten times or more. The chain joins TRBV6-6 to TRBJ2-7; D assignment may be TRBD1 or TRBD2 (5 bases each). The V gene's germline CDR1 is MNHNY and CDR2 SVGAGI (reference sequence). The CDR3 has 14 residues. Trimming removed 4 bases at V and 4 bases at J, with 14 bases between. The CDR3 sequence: CASSFSGTEYEQYF. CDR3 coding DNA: TGTGCCAGCAGTTTCTCCGGGACGGAATACGAGCAGTACTTC.

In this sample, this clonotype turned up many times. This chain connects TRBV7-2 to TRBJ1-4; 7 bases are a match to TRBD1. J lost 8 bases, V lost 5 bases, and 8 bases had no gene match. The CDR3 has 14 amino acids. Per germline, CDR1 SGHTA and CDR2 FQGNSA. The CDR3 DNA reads TGTGCCAGCAGCCTCCGGACAGGCGAGGAAAAACTGTTTTTT. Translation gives CASSLRTGEEKLFF.

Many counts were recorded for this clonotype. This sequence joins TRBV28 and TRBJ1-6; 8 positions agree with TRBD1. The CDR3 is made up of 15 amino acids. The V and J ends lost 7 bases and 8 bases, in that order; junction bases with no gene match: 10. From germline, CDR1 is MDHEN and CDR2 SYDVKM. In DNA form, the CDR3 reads TGTGCCAGCAACCAAGGACAGGGAGGCTATTCACCCCTCCACTTT. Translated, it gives CASNQGQGGYSPLHF.

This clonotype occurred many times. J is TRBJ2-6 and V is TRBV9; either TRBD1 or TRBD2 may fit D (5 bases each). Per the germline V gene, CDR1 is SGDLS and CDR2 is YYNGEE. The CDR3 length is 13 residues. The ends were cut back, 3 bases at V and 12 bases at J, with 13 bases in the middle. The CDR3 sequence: CASSAGTPLVLTF. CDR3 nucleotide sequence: TGTGCCAGCAGCGCCGGGACCCCGCTCGTCCTGACTTTC.

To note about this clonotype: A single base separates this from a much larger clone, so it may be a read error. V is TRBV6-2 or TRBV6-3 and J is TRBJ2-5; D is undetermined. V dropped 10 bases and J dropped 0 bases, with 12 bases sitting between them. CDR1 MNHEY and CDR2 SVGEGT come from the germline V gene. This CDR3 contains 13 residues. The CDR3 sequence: CANRRRDQETQYF. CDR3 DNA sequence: TGTGCCAACAGACGCCGGGACCAAGAGACCCAGTACTTC.

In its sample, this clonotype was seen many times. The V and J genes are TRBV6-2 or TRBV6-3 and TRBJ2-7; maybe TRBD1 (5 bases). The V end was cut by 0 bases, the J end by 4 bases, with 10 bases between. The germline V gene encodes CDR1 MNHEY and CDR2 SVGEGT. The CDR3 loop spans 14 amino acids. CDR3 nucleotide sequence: TGTGCCAGCAGTTACTCCGGACATTCATACGAGCAGTACTTC. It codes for CASSYSGHSYEQYF.

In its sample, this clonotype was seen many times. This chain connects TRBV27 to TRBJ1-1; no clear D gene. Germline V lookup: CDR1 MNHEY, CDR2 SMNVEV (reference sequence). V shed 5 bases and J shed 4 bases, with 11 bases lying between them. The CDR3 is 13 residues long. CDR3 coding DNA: TGTGCCAGCAGTCCCCAAATAAGCACTGAAGCTTTCTTT. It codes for CASSPQISTEAFF.

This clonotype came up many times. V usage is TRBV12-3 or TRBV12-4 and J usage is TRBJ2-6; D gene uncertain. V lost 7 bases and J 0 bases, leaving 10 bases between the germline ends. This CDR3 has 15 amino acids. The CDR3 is CASTPEFSGANVLTF. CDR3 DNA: TGTGCCAGCACCCCGGAGTTCTCTGGGGCCAACGTCCTGACTTTC.

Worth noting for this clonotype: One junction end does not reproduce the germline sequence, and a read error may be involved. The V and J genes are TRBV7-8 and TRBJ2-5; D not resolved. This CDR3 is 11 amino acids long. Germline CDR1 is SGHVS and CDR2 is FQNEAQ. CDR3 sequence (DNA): TGTGCCAGCAGCTGGGCAGAGGCCCAGTACTTC. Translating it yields CASSWAEAQYF.

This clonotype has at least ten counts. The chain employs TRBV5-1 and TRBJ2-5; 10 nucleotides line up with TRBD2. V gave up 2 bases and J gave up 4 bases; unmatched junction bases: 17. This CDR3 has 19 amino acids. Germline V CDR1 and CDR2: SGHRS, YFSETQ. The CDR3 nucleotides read TGCGCCAGCAGCTTCGAGCGGACTAGCGGAAGAGGGGTCAGAGAGACCCAGTACTTC. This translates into CASSFERTSGRGVRETQYF.

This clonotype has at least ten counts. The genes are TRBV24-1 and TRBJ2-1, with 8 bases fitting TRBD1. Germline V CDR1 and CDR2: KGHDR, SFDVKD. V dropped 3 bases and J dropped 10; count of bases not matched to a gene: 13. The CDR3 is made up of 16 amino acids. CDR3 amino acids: CATSDPGTGNLWEQFF. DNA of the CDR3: TGTGCCACCAGTGATCCCGGGACAGGAAACCTATGGGAGCAGTTCTTC.

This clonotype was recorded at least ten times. CDR3 in amino acids: CASSLADSDTQYF. In nucleotides, the CDR3 is TGTGCCAGCAGCTTAGCGGACAGTGATACGCAGTATTTT. V is TRBV7-8 and J is TRBJ2-3; D is possibly TRBD1 (6 bases). CDR1 and CDR2 from the germline V gene are SGHVS and FQNEAQ. Between the trimmed V and J ends, which lost 0 bases and 6 bases, there was a span of 7 bases. This CDR3 comprises 13 residues. Supplemented by reference TRBV7-8 and TRBJ2-3, the full variable domain reads GAGVSQSPRYKVAKRGQDVALRCDPISGHVSLFWYQQALGQGPEFLTYFQNEAQLDKSGLPSDRFFAERPEGSVSTLKIQRTQQEDSAVYLCASSLADSDTQYFGPGTRLTVL.

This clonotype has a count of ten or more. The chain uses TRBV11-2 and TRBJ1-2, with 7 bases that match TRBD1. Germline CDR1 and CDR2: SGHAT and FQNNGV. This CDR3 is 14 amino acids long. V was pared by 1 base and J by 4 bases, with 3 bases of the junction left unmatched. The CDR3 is CASSLGTGSYGYTF. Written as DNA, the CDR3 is TGTGCCAGCAGCTTAGGGACAGGCTCCTATGGCTACACCTTC.